The TCR beta chain under discussion was sequenced for a study of early T cells in non-severe SARS-CoV-2 infection. Overall study: Chains were unpaired, as sequencing was done on bulk RNA from unsorted whole blood. The study, taken as a whole, reports: Matches to VDJdb favored anti-spike CD8 responses and missed private and CD4 specificities.

This clonotype was detected only a few times. Its target is unknown. Individual cDNA molecules carried attached unique molecular identifiers. A single record per CDR3 protein comes from TCRdb applying MiXCR to the 5' RACE reads. This sample has tens of thousands of distinct CDR3 sequences; about 12% occur once, and the top ten carry approximately 6.4%. Germline CDR1 reads KGHSH; CDR2 reads LQKENI. There are 16 residues in the CDR3. V dropped 3 bases and J dropped 1 base, with 15 bases sitting between them. V and J are TRBV18 and TRBJ2-5, with TRBD1 as a possible D gene (5 bases). Specimen: whole blood. This TCR was recovered from an adult who was a healthcare worker with PCR-confirmed SARS-CoV-2 infection or an uninfected control (not recorded which). CDR3 protein: CASSPDESTAQETQYF. CDR3 nucleotide sequence: TGTGCCAGCTCACCTGATGAATCGACAGCCCAAGAGACCCAGTACTTC.